A single sample gave rise to the 27 T cell receptor beta chains below, sequenced in a study of a mutant IDH1 vaccine in newly diagnosed glioma. The data were produced by immunoSEQ multiplex PCR, yet TCRdb's version contains in-frame clones alone and is incomplete. The sample shows roughly 19,000 clones, 70% to 90% of them seen only once. Time point reported: baseline, week 1 (first vaccination visit). Sample treatment: pre-vaccination baseline after standard-of-care therapy. The sequencing here drew on PBMCs, taken from a glioma patient treated with radiotherapy, temozolomide or both. All receptors derive from a middle-aged man with glioma.

V usage is TRBV15 and J usage is TRBJ1-5; 9 nucleotides align to TRBD1. The V gene's germline CDR1 is LNHNV and CDR2 YYDKDF (reference sequence). V trimming: 5 bases; J trimming: 4 bases; junction bases outside the gene matches: 6. This CDR3 is built from 15 residues. CDR3 in amino acids: CATSEPGQGNQPQHF. In nucleotides, the CDR3 is TGTGCCACCAGCGAACCGGGACAGGGAAATCAGCCCCAGCATTTT.

The chain is built from TRBV6-5 and TRBJ2-1, with 8 bases lining up with TRBD1. Losses at the gene ends were 6 bases for V and 0 bases for J; bases not matched to a gene: 4. The CDR3 runs 15 residues. Germline V lookup: CDR1 MNHEY, CDR2 SVGAGI. The CDR3 sequence is CASSRGQVSYNEQFF. CDR3 coding DNA: TGTGCCAGCAGCCGGGGACAGGTCTCCTACAATGAGCAGTTCTTC.

The CDR3 here is CASSESGRYNEQFF. For the CDR3, the DNA is TGTGCCAGCAGTGAATCGGGTCGGTACAATGAGCAGTTCTTC. This chain joins TRBV6-1 and TRBJ2-1; D gene unclear. The ends were cut back, 2 bases at V and 4 bases at J, with 9 bases in the middle. This CDR3 comprises 14 residues. In germline, CDR1 is MNHNS, CDR2 SASEGT.

V gene TRBV10-3 combines with J gene TRBJ2-7; 8 positions agree with TRBD1. This CDR3 has 13 residues. With 8 bases clipped from V and 3 bases from J, the junction kept 6 bases outside the gene matches. From germline, CDR1 is ENHRY and CDR2 SYGVKD. CDR3 in amino acids: CAISQGQGYEQYF. CDR3 coding DNA: TGTGCCATCTCGCAAGGACAGGGCTACGAGCAGTACTTC.

The gene calls are TRBV10-2 and TRBJ2-7; D not resolved. The length of the CDR3 is 14 residues. V lost 2 bases, J lost 3 bases, and 11 bases lay in between. Germline V gives CDR1 WSHSY, CDR2 SAAADI. The CDR3, as DNA: TGCGCCAGCAGTGAGGGTCAGGCTTTCTACGAGCAGTACGTC. This codes for CASSEGQAFYEQYV.

This chain links TRBV6-1 with TRBJ2-6, with D unclear. The CDR3 sequence is 15 residues long. V was cut by 7 bases and J by 0 bases, with 10 bases left in between. CDR1 MNHNS and CDR2 SASEGT come from the germline V gene. The CDR3 coding sequence is TGTGCCAGCATCGACGTCCGCTCTGGGGCCAACGTCCTGACTTTC. It is translated as CASIDVRSGANVLTF.

The CDR3 spells CASSEGLRGYEQYF. As DNA, the CDR3 is TGTGCCAGCAGTGAAGGTCTCAGGGGCTACGAGCAGTACTTC. The chain employs TRBV2 and TRBJ2-7, with D perhaps matching TRBD1 (6 bases). The CDR3 has 14 amino acids. V shed 1 base and J shed 3 bases, with 10 bases lying between them. The germline CDR1 and CDR2 sequences are SNHLY and FYNNEI.

The rearrangement joins TRBV29-1 to TRBJ1-2, with a weak D call TRBD1 (6 bases). Germline loops: CDR1 SQVTM, CDR2 ANQGSEA. The germline V and J ends were trimmed by 5 bases and 7 bases, with 23 bases remaining between them. The CDR3 runs 15 residues. The CDR3: CSVTRLGTPAAGYTF. Here the CDR3 DNA reads TGCAGCGTTACCCGGTTAGGGACACCGGCGGCTGGCTACACCTTC.

This rearrangement joins TRBV5-1 to TRBJ2-5; 9 bases line up with TRBD2. The ends lost 2 bases at V and 1 base at J; junction bases unmatched: 0. This CDR3 has 14 residues. CDR1 and CDR2 (germline): SGHRS, YFSETQ. The CDR3 region has the DNA TGCGCCAGCAGCTTTAGCGGGGGCCAAGAGACCCAGTACTTC. Encoded protein: CASSFSGGQETQYF.

This sequence joins TRBV28 and TRBJ2-7; D perhaps matches TRBD2 (6 bases). The CDR3 loop spans 14 amino acids. In germline, CDR1 is MDHEN, CDR2 SYDVKM. With 3 bases removed from V and 2 bases from J, the gap between germline ends came to 11 bases. The CDR3 coding sequence is TGTGCCAGCAGTTTCTTTGGAGGGCCCTACGAGCAGTACGTC. It encodes CASSFFGGPYEQYV.

This chain uses TRBV30 with TRBJ2-7; D unresolved. This CDR3 region has 10 residues. In germline, CDR1 is GTSNPN, CDR2 SVGIG (reference sequence). The CDR3, as DNA: TGTGCTCCGGGCAGTTACGAGCAGTACGTC. The encoded protein is CAPGSYEQYV.

The gene calls are TRBV30 and TRBJ1-5; perhaps TRBD1 as D (6 bases). Germline assignment: CDR1 GTSNPN and CDR2 SVGIG (reference sequence). The CDR3 spans 15 residues. V lost 2 bases, J lost 4 bases, and 15 bases lay in between. The CDR3 region is CAWSRPQGGNQPQHF. In nucleotides, the CDR3 is TGTGCCTGGAGTCGCCCACAGGGAGGAAATCAGCCCCAGCATTTT.

The chain combines TRBV5-6 with TRBJ1-2; 7 nucleotides match TRBD1. V shed 7 bases, J shed 0 bases, and the junction held 9 bases outside the gene matches. Per germline, CDR1 SGHDT and CDR2 YYEEEE. The CDR3 length is 15 residues. CDR3 bases: TGTGCCAGCTCCCGGAGGGACAGTCCTAACTATGGCTACACCTTC. It translates to CASSRRDSPNYGYTF.

A remark on this clone: This CDR3 is also generated by other DNA sequences in the sample. The chain recombines TRBV19 with TRBJ1-3, with D hard to call. The V end was cut by 5 bases, the J end by 1 base, with 6 bases between. The germline CDR1 and CDR2 sequences are LNHDA and SQIVND (reference sequence). The CDR3 runs to 13 residues. CDR3 DNA: TGTGCCAGTAGTCTCGGTTCTGGAAACACCATATATTTT. This gives the protein CASSLGSGNTIYF.

This sequence joins TRBV30 and TRBJ1-1, with D maybe TRBD1 (5 bases). The CDR3 spans 14 residues. Germline CDR1 is GTSNPN and CDR2 is SVGIG (reference sequence). V was trimmed by 4 bases and J by 0 bases, leaving 12 bases between them. The CDR3 spells CAWMRGPMNTEAFF. The CDR3 DNA follows: TGTGCCTGGATGAGGGGACCGATGAACACTGAAGCTTTCTTT.

This clone was counted only a few times. The chain couples TRBV7-6 to TRBJ1-1, with D uncertain. The germline CDR1 and CDR2 sequences are SGHVS and FNYEAQ. The CDR3 has 13 amino acids. V lost 0 bases to trimming and J lost 6 bases, with 8 bases between them. The CDR3 DNA sequence: TGTGCCAGCAGCTTAGCCACAGCAGCTGAAGCTTTCTTT. Protein sequence: CASSLATAAEAFF.

The chain combines TRBV10-3 with TRBJ2-7; TRBD2 matches at 7 bases. The germline V gene encodes CDR1 ENHRY and CDR2 SYGVKD. The CDR3 runs 13 residues. V shed 10 bases and J 0 bases; nucleotides not matched to a gene: 6. This chain's CDR3 is CASGGRSSYEQYV. The CDR3 DNA reads TGTGCCAGCGGGGGTAGGAGCTCCTACGAGCAGTACGTC.

The V gene is TRBV4-2, the J gene TRBJ1-2; 9 nucleotides match TRBD1. This CDR3 contains 15 residues. V trimming: 2 bases; J trimming: 8 bases; junction bases outside the gene matches: 9. The germline CDR1 and CDR2 sequences are LGHNA and YNFKEQ. DNA of the CDR3: TGTGCCAGCAGCCAACTGACAGGGGGGCGAGAGGGCTACACCTTC. Translated, it gives CASSQLTGGREGYTF.

The J gene is TRBJ2-4, the V gene TRBV19, with D possibly TRBD1 on 5 matching bases. The CDR3 consists of 14 residues. Trimming took 9 bases from V and 0 from J, leaving 12 bases between them. CDR1 LNHDA and CDR2 SQIVND come from the germline V gene (reference sequence). The CDR3 coding sequence is TGTGCCAGCCGACAGCCATCAGCCAAAAACATTCAGTACTTC. This gives the protein CASRQPSAKNIQYF.

This clone has just a few counts. This chain uses TRBV6-6 with TRBJ1-1, with D perhaps TRBD1 (6 bases). CDR1 is MNHNY and CDR2 is SVGAGI in the germline V gene (reference sequence). This CDR3 has 12 residues. V was clipped by 6 bases and J by 2 bases, with 7 bases between them. The CDR3 DNA sequence: TGTGCCAGCAGGACAGGAAACACTGAAGCTTTCTTT. It specifies CASRTGNTEAFF.

The gene calls are TRBV5-1 and TRBJ2-1; no clear D gene. The CDR3 contains 16 residues. Germline loops: CDR1 SGHRS, CDR2 YFSETQ. The germline V and J ends were trimmed by 1 base and 2 bases, with 13 bases remaining between them. CDR3 DNA: TGCGCCAGCAGCTTGACCTCAGGTTATCCCTACAATGAGCAGTTCTTC. Its translation: CASSLTSGYPYNEQFF.

The chain is built from TRBV5-1 and TRBJ1-1; 12 bases are shared with TRBD1. The germline V gene has CDR1 SGHRS and CDR2 YFSETQ. The V and J ends lost 4 bases and 1 base, in that order; junction bases with no gene match: 5. The CDR3 is 16 amino acids. The CDR3, as DNA: TGCGCCAGCAGCCTTGGGACAGGGGGCACGAACACTGAAGCTTTCTTT. Its protein is CASSLGTGGTNTEAFF.

Here the CDR3 DNA reads TGCAGCGTTGAGCAGGGTCGGGACACTGAAGCTTTCTTT. Translated, it gives CSVEQGRDTEAFF. The chain is built from TRBV29-1 and TRBJ1-1; perhaps TRBD1 as D (5 bases). This CDR3 is built from 13 residues. Germline V gives CDR1 SQVTM, CDR2 ANQGSEA. V was pared by 3 bases and J by 3 bases, with 11 bases between.

This clone was picked up one time. V usage is TRBV29-1 and J usage is TRBJ1-2; D gene unclear. The V end was cut by 4 bases, the J end by 5 bases, with 17 bases between. The CDR3 extends over 14 amino acids. Per the germline V gene, CDR1 is SQVTM and CDR2 is ANQGSEA. CDR3 in amino acids: CSVGRAEVGYGYTF. In nucleotides, the CDR3 is TGCAGCGTTGGACGCGCCGAGGTGGGGTATGGCTACACCTTC.

This clone occurred a few times. The chain carries TRBV7-2 and TRBJ1-2, with D perhaps TRBD1 (5 bases). CDR3 length equals 13 residues. The ends were cut back, 1 base at V and 14 bases at J, with 17 bases in the middle. Germline-derived CDR1 and CDR2 are SGHTA and FQGNSA. CDR3 nucleotide sequence: TGTGCCAGCAGCTTAGATGGCTCGACAGCCAAGACCTTC. This codes for CASSLDGSTAKTF.

The chain employs TRBV4-1 and TRBJ1-5, with D unclear. Between the trimmed V and J ends, which lost 0 bases and 0 bases, there was a span of 9 bases. Germline values: CDR1 MGHRA, CDR2 YSYEKL. The CDR3 has 16 amino acids. CDR3 DNA sequence: TGCGCCAGCAGCCAAGACAAGGTCAATAGCAATCAGCCCCAGCATTTT. It is translated as CASSQDKVNSNQPQHF.

This CDR3 reads CASSHGRAGGRTGELFF. Written as DNA, the CDR3 is TGTGCCAGCAGCCACGGGAGAGCGGGAGGGCGCACCGGGGAGCTGTTTTTT. The V and J genes are TRBV7-2 and TRBJ2-2, with 10 bases that match TRBD2. V shed 5 bases and J 4 bases; nucleotides not matched to a gene: 10. Germline CDR1 SGHTA, CDR2 FQGNSA. This CDR3 contains 17 residues.